This T cell receptor beta chain was profiled in a study of post-analysis software for immune sequencing data. Study-wide results and caveats: There were five or six TRBV segments more frequent in patients than controls, and TRBV5-6, TRBV5-1 and TRBV20-1 were among them.

This clonotype is a singleton in its sample. The antigen is unknown. V lost 2 bases, J lost 3 bases, and 14 bases lay in between. Germline CDR1 reads MNHEY; CDR2 reads SVGEGT. The CDR3 spans 17 residues. Each TCR beta cDNA library carried unique molecular identifiers. TCRdb independently ran MiXCR on the PCR reads; one entry per CDR3 protein. Found here are about 770,000 distinct CDR3 sequences, around 42% of them singletons; the top ten hold roughly 4.5%. V usage is TRBV6-2 or TRBV6-3 and J usage is TRBJ2-6; D possibly corresponds to TRBD1 (5 bases). The sample comprised blood. This clonotype was obtained from a girl aged 5 to 17 with multiple sclerosis. CDR3 bases: TGTGCCAGCAGTTACGATACTGCCAGGGATGGGGCCAACGTCCTGACTTTC. This codes for CASSYDTARDGANVLTF.